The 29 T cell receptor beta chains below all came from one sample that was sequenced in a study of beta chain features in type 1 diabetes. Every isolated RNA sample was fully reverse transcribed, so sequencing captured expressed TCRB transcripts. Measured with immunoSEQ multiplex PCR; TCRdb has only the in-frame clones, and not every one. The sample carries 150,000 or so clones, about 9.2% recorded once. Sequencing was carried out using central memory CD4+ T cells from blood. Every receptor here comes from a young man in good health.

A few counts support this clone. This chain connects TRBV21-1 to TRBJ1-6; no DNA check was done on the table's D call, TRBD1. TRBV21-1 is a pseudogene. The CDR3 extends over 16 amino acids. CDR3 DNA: TGTGCCACGCCGGGGGACAGGGGTTCCTATAATTCACCCCTCCACTTT. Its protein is CATPGDRGSYNSPLHF.

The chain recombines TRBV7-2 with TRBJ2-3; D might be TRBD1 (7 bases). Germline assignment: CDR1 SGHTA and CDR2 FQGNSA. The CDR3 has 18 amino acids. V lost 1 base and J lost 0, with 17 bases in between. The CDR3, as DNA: TGTGCCAGCAGCTTAGACAATGGAGGGGGCCGGAGCACAGATACGCAGTATTTT. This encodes CASSLDNGGGRSTDTQYF.

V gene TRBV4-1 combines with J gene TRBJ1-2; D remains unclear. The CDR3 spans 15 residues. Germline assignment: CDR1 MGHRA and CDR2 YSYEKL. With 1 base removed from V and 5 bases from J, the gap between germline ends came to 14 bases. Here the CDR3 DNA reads TGCGCCAGCAGCCAAGGGCGGTCGCCACCGTATGGCTACACCTTC. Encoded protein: CASSQGRSPPYGYTF.

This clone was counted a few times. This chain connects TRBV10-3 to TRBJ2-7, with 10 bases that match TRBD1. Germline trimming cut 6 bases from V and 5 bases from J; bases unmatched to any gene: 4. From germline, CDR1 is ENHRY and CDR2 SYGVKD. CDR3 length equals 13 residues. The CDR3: CAIRSGTGDEQYF. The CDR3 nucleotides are TGTGCCATCAGGTCTGGGACAGGGGACGAGCAGTACTTC.

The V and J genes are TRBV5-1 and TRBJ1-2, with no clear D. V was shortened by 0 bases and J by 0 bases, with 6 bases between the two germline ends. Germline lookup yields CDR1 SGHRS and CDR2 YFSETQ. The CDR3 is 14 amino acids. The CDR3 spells CASSLDGSNYGYTF. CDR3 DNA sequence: TGCGCCAGCAGCTTGGACGGTTCTAACTATGGCTACACCTTC.

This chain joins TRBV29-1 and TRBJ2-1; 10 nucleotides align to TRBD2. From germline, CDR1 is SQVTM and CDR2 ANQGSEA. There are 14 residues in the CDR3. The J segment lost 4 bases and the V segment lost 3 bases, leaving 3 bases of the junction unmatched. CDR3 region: CSVDRTSGYNEQFF. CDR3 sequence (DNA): TGCAGCGTTGACAGGACTAGCGGATACAATGAGCAGTTCTTC.

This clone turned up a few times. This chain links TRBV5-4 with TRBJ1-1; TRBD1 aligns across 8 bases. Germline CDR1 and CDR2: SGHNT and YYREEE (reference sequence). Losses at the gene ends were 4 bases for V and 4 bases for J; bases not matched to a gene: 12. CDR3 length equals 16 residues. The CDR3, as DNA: TGTGCCAGCAGCGAGACAGGGGAGGGGTTGAGCACTGAAGCTTTCTTT. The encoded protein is CASSETGEGLSTEAFF. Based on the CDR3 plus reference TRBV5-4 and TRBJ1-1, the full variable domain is ETGVTQSPTHLIKTRGQQVTLRCSSQSGHNTVSWYQQALGQGPQFIFQYYREEENGRGNFPPRFSGLQFPNYSSELNVNALELDDSALYLCASSETGEGLSTEAFFGQGTRLTVV.

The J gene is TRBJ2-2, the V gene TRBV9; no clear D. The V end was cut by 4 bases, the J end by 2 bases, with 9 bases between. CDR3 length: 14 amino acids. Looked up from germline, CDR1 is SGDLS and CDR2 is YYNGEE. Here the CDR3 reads CASSPNINTGELFF. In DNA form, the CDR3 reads TGTGCCAGCAGCCCTAATATAAACACCGGGGAGCTGTTTTTT.

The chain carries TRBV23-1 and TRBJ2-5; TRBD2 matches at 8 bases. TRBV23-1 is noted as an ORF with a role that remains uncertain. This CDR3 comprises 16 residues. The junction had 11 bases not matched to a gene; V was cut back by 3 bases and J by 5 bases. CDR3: CASSQDPGGARETQYF. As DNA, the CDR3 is TGCGCCAGCAGTCAGGACCCCGGGGGGGCCCGTGAGACCCAGTACTTC.

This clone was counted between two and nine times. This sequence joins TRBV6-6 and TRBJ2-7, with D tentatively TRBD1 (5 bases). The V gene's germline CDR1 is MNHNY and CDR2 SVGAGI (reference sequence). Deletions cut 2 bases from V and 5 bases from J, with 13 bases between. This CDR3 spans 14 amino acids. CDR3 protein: CASSYGQGGDEQYF. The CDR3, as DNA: TGTGCCAGCAGTTACGGGCAGGGCGGTGACGAGCAGTACTTC.

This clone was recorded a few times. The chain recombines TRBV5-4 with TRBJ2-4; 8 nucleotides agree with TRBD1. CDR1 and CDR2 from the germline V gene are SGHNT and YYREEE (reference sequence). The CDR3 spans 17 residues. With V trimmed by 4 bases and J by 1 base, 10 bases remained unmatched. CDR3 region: CASSPTQGARAKNIQYF. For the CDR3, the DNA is TGTGCCAGCAGCCCCACGCAGGGGGCGCGGGCCAAAAACATTCAGTACTTC.

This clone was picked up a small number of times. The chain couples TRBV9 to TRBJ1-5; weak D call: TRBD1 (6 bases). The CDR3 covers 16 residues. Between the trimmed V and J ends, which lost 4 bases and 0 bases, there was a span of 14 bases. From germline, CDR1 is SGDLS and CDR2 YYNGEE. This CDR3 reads CASSKGQTTSNQPQHF. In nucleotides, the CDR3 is TGTGCCAGCAGCAAAGGACAGACCACTAGCAATCAGCCCCAGCATTTT.

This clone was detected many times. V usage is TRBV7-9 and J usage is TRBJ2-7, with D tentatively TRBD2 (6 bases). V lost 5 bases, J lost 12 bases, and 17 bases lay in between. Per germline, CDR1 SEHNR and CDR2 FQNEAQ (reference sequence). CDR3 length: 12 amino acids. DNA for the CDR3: TGTGCCAGCAGCAGGGACTCAGACAGAATGTACTTC. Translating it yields CASSRDSDRMYF.

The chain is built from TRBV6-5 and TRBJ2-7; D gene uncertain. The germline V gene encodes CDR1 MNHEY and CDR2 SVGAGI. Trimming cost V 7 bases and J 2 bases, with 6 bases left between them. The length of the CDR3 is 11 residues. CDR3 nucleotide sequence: TGTGCCAGCATCCCTCCCTACGAGCAGTACTTC. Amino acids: CASIPPYEQYF.

The CDR3 bases are TGTGCCAGCAGTTTTTGGACAGGGGCTCGTACTGAAGCTTTCTTT. Translating it yields CASSFWTGARTEAFF. The rearrangement joins TRBV5-5 to TRBJ1-1, with TRBD1 identical over 9 bases. The germline gives CDR1 SGHKS, CDR2 YYEKEE (reference sequence). This CDR3 has 15 amino acids. The junction had 10 bases not matched to a gene; V was cut back by 5 bases and J by 5 bases.

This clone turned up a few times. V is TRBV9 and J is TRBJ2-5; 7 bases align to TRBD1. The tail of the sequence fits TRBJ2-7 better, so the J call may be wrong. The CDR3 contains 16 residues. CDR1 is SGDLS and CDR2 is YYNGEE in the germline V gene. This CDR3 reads CASSVGGTASTYEQYF. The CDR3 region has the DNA TGTGCCAGCAGCGTAGGGGGGACAGCGAGCACCTACGAGCAGTACTTC.

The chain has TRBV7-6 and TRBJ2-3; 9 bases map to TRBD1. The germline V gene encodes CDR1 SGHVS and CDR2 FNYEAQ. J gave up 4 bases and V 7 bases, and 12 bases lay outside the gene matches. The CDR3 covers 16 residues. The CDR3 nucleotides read TGTGCCAGCACCCCCGGACAGGGGAAGTTCCCAGATACGCAGTATTTT. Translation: CASTPGQGKFPDTQYF.

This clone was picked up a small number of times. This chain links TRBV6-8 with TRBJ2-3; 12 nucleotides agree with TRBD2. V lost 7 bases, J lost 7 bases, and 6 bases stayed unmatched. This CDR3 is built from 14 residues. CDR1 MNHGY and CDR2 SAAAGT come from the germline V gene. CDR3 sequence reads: CASNSSGGGYTQYF. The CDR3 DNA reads TGTGCCAGCAACTCTAGCGGGGGGGGATATACGCAGTATTTT.

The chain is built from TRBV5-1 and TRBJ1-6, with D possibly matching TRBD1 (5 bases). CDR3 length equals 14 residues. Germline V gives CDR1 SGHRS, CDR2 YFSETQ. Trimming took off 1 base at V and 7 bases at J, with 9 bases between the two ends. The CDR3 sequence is CASSLRGGNSPLHF. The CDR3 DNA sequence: TGCGCCAGCAGCTTGAGGGGAGGGAATTCACCCCTCCACTTT.

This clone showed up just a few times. CDR3 sequence: CASSSTSGGPYEQYF. DNA of the CDR3: TGTGCCAGCAGTTCGACTAGCGGGGGGCCCTACGAGCAGTACTTC. The chain employs TRBV7-2 and TRBJ2-7, with 13 positions matching TRBD2. V lost 6 bases to trimming and J lost 2 bases; unmatched junction nucleotides: 4. Germline V gives CDR1 SGHTA, CDR2 FQGNSA. CDR3 length: 15 residues.

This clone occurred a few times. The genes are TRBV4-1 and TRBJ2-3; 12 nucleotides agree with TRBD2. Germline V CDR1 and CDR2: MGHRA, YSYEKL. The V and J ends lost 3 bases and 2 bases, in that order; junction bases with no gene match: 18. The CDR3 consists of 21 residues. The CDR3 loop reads CASSHQTGTSGGPGHTDTQYF. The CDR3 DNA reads TGCGCCAGCAGCCATCAGACAGGCACTAGCGGGGGGCCAGGGCACACAGATACGCAGTATTTT.

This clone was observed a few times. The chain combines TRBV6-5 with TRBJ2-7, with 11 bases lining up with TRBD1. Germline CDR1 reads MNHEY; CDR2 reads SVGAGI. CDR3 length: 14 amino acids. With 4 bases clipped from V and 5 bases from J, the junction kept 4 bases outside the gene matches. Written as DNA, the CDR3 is TGTGCCAGCAGTTTGGACAGGGGGCGCGACGAGCAGTACTTC. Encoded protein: CASSLDRGRDEQYF.

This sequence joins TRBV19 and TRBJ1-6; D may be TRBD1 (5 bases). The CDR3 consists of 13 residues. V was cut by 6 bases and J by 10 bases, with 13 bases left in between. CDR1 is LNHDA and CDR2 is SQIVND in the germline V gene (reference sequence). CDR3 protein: CASSLGGDSPLHF. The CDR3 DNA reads TGTGCCAGTAGCCTCGGGGGGGACTCACCCCTCCACTTT. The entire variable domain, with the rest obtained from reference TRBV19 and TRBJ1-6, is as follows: DGGITQSPKYLFRKEGQNVTLSCEQNLNHDAMYWYRQDPGQGLRLIYYSQIVNDFQKGDIAEGYSVSREKKESFPLTVTSAQKNPTAFYLCASSLGGDSPLHFGNGTRLTVT.

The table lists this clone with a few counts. The CDR3 DNA reads as TGTGCCTGGAGTCTGACAGGGATAAATGATCAGCCCCAGCATTTT. This encodes CAWSLTGINDQPQHF. The chain recombines TRBV30 with TRBJ1-5; 7 bases match TRBD1. V dropped 2 bases and J dropped 5; count of bases not matched to a gene: 9. CDR1 is GTSNPN, CDR2 SVGIG, per germline (reference sequence). This CDR3 is 15 amino acids long.

The DNA for the CDR3 is TGTGCCTGGAGTGACCCTGGCAGGGGGCGCGGCTACACCTTC. Translation: CAWSDPGRGRGYTF. The chain uses TRBV30 and TRBJ1-2; 8 bases fit TRBD1. The CDR3 has 14 amino acids. Germline values: CDR1 GTSNPN, CDR2 SVGIG (reference sequence). V shed 1 base and J 8 bases; nucleotides not matched to a gene: 9.

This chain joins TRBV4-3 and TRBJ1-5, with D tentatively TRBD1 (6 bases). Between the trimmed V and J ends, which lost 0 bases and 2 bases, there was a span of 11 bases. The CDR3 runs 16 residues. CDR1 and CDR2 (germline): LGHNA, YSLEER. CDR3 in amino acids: CASSQEGAGGNQPQHF. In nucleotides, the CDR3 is TGCGCCAGCAGCCAAGAGGGGGCGGGGGGCAATCAGCCCCAGCATTTT.

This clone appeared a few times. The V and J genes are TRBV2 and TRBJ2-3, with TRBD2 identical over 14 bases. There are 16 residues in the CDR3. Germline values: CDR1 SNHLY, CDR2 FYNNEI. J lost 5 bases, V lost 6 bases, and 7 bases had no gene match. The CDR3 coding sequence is TGTGCCAGCAGGAACGGACTAGCGGGGGGAGGAGATACGCAGTATTTT. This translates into CASRNGLAGGGDTQYF. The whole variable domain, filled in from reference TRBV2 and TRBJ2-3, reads EPEVTQTPSHQVTQMGQEVILRCVPISNHLYFYWYRQILGQKVEFLVSFYNNEISEKSEIFDDQFSVERPDGSNFTLKIRSTKLEDSAMYFCASRNGLAGGGDTQYFGPGTRLTVL.

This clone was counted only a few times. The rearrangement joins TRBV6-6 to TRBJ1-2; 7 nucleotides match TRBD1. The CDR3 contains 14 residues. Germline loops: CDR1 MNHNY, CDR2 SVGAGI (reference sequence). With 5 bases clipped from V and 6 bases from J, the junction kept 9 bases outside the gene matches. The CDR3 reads CASSGGQGVDGYTF. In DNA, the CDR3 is TGTGCCAGCAGTGGGGGGCAGGGGGTCGATGGCTACACCTTC.

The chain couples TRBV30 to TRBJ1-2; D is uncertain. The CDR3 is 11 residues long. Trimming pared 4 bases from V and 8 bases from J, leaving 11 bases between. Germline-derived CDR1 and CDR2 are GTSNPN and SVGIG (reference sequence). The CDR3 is CAWTKEVGYTF. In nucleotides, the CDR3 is TGTGCCTGGACCAAGGAGGTGGGCTACACCTTC.